What follows describes a single T cell receptor beta chain. This clone's antigen is unknown. Within one base of it there is no much larger clone, and no base qualities were kept. The time point label, as the study defines it: baseline before first vaccination. Vaccinee samples came from UK trials COV001 and COV002, including a single-blind randomized controlled phase 2/3 trial of AZD1222 (ChAdOx1 nCoV-19) in healthy adults. For TCRbeta chain sequencing, PBMC samples from trial participants were taken at day 0 and at day 28 after the second dose. These data belong to a study of T cell responses to AZD1222 COVID-19 vaccine (dated by TCRdb to the early 2020s). The study in broad terms: AZD1222 recipients whose second dose came at about 4 weeks and those whose second dose came at about 12 weeks were combined into one group, since spike-specific TCR depth and breadth did not differ between the two schedules. A total of more than 230 trial participants underwent TCR sequencing, of whom around 200 received two doses of AZD1222 and around 26 received two doses of the MenACWY control vaccine. Trial participants were enrolled into age subgroups of 18-55, 56-69 and 70-plus years, which contained about 150, 28 and 57 TCR-sequenced participants, respectively.

Overall study outcomes, separate from this receptor: No day 14 peak-response samples were available, so repertoires were characterized only after the peak T cell response. The 56-69-year group was small, and its depth increase did not reach significance, likely because of low power. Epitopes outside the regions mutated in the B.1.351 and B.1.1.7 variants were reportedly recognized by nearly half of the unique spike-specific TCRs. CD4 TCRs associated with the vaccine covered the entire spike protein, and the dominant responses were in regions 160-218 and 743-854. Participants were mostly white British and included more females than males, and it was suggested by the authors that clonal diversity may have been underestimated. Spike-specific TCR breadth and depth rose significantly after two AZD1222 doses compared with day 0 and with MenACWY recipients. Only six AZD1222 recipients were SARS-CoV-2 seropositive at baseline, limiting conclusions about previously exposed vaccinees.

The CDR3 regions of human TCRbeta chains were analyzed by immunosequencing. The study's own analysis went as follows. TCRs in the repertoires were matched against a reference library of SARS-CoV-2-specific TCRs that had been generated with the MIRA antigen-specificity platform. Breadth was defined as the fraction of unique TCRs that were SARS-CoV-2-associated. Depth was defined as the fraction of total T cells that were SARS-CoV-2-associated. Using the MIRA data, each spike-specific TCR was mapped to the spike region that the TCR reacts to and placed in a CD4 or CD8 class. Log10-transformed breadth and depth values were compared by one-way ANOVA with Sidak's multiple comparisons tests. TCRdb holds this immuneACCESS table with in-frame rearrangements only. Some clones are missing; in checked studies, unresolved V genes explain under half, and the rest has no known cause. D and trimming come from the DNA, and the V and J calls and clone size come from that table. For this sample there are 140,000 to 150,000 clones; approximately 85% appear just once. Around 8.6% of the sample goes to the ten largest clones.

The sample here was peripheral blood, taken on day 0 of AZD1222 vaccination. The TCR sequence derives from an adult in good health.

CDR3 region: CASSGNRKQPQHF. In nucleotides, the sequence is TGTGCCAGCAGCGGAAACAGGAAACAGCCCCAGCATTTT. In this chain, TRBV7-2 is recombined with TRBJ1-5, with TRBD1 tentatively as D gene (5 bases match). The germline V gene provides CDR1 SGHTA and CDR2 FQGNSA. V is shortened by 5 bases, J by 7 bases, and the region joining them spans 12 bases. There are 13 amino acids in the CDR3, from cysteine to phenylalanine inclusive. The sequence is cut down to CDR3 DNA, 39 bases in frame from base 1.